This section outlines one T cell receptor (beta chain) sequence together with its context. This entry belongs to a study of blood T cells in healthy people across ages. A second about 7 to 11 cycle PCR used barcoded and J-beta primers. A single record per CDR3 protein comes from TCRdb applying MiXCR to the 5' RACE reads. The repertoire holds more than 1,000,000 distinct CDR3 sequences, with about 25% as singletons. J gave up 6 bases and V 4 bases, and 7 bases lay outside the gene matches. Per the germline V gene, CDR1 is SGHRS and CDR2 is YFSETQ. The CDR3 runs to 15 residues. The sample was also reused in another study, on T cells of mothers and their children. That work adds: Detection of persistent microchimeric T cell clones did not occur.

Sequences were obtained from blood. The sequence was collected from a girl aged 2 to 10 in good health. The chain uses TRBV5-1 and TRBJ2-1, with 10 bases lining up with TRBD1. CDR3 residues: CASSLRTGGSNEQFF. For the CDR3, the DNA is TGCGCCAGCAGCCTACGGACAGGGGGAAGCAATGAGCAGTTCTTC.